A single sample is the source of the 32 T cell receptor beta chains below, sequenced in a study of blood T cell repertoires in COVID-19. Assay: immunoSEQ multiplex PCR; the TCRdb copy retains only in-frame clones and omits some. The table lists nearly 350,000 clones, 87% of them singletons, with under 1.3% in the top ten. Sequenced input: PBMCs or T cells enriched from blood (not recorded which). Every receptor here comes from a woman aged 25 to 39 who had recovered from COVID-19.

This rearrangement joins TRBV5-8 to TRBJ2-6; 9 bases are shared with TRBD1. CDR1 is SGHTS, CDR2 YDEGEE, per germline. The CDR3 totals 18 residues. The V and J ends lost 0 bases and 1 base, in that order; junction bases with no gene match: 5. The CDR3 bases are TGTGCCAGCAGCTTGGGGGGACAGGGTTCATCTGGGGCCAACGTCCTGACTTTC. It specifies CASSLGGQGSSGANVLTF.

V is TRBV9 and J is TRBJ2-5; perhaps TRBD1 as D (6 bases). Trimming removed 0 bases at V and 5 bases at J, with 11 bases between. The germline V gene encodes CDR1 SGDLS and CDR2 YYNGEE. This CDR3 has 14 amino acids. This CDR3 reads CASSVGTGRETQYF. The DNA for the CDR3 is TGTGCCAGCAGCGTAGGAACAGGGCGGGAGACCCAGTACTTC.

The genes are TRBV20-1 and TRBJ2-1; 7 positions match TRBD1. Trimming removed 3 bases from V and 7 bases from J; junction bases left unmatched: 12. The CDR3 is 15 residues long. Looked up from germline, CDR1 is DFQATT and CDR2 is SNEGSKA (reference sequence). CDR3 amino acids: CSASVRSGGRNEQFF. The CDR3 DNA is TGCAGTGCTAGTGTTAGGTCAGGGGGACGGAATGAGCAGTTCTTC.

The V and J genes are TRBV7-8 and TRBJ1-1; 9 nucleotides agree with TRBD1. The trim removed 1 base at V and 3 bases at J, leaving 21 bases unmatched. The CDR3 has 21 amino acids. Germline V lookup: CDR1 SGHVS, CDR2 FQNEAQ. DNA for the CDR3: TGTGCCAGCAGCTTAGAAGCGACCACGTCGGACAGGGGTGGCTTCGACACTGAAGCTTTCTTT. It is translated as CASSLEATTSDRGGFDTEAFF.

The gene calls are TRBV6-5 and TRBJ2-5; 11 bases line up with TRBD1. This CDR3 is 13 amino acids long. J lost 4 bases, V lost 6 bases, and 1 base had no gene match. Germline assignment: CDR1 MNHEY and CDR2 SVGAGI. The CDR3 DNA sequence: TGTGCCAGCAGGGGACAGGGGGGAGAGACCCAGTACTTC. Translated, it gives CASRGQGGETQYF.

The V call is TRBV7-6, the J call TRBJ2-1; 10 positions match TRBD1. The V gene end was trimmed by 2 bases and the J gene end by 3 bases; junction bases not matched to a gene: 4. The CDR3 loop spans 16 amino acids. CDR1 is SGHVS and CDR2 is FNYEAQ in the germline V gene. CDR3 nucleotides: TGTGCCAGCAGCTTACTCCGGGACAGGGGCTACAATGAGCAGTTCTTC. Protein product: CASSLLRDRGYNEQFF.

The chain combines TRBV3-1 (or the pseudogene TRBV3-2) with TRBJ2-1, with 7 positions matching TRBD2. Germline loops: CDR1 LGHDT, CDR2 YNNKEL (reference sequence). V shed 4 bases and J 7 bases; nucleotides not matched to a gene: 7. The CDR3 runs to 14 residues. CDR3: CASSLGGSGNEQFF. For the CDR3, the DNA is TGTGCCAGCAGCCTGGGGGGTAGCGGGAATGAGCAGTTCTTC.

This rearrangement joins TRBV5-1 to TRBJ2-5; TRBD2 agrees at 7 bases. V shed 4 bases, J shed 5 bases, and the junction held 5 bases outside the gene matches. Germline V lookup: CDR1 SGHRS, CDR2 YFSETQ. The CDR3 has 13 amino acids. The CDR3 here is CASSPGGTETQYF. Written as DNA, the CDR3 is TGCGCCAGCAGCCCCGGGGGGACTGAGACCCAGTACTTC.

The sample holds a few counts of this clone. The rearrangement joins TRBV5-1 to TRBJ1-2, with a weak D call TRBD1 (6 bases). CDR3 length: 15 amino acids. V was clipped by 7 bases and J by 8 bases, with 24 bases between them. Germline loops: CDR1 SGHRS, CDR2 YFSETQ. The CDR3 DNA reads TGCGCCAGCGCACCAATGGGGGGGCACGATGGCGGCTACACCTTC. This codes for CASAPMGGHDGGYTF. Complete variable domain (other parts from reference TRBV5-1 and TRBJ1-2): KAGVTQTPRYLIKTRGQQVTLSCSPISGHRSVSWYQQTPGQGLQFLFEYFSETQRNKGNFPGRFSGRQFSNSRSEMNVSTLELGDSALYLCASAPMGGHDGGYTFGSGTRLTVV.

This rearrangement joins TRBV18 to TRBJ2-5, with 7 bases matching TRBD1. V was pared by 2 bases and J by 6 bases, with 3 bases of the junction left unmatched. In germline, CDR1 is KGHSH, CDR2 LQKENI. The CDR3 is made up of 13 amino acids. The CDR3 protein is CASSPGQVKTQYF. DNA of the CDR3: TGTGCCAGCTCACCAGGACAGGTGAAGACCCAGTACTTC.

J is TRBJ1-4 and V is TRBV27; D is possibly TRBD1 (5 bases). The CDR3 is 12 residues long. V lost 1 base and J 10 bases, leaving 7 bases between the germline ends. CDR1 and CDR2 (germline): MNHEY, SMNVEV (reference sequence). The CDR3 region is CASSLLGGKLFF. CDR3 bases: TGTGCCAGCAGTTTATTGGGGGGAAAACTGTTTTTT.

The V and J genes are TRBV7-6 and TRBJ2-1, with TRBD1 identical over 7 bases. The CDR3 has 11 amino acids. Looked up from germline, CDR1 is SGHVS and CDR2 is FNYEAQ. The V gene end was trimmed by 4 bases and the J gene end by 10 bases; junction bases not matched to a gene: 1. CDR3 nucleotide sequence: TGTGCCAGCAGCTCGACAGGGGAGCAGTTCTTC. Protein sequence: CASSSTGEQFF.

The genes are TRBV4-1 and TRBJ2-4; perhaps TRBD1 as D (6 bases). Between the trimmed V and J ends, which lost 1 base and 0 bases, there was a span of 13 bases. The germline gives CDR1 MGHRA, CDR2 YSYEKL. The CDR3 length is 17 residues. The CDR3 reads CASSQVGQPLAKNIQYF. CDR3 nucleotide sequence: TGCGCCAGCAGCCAAGTTGGACAGCCACTAGCCAAAAACATTCAGTACTTC.

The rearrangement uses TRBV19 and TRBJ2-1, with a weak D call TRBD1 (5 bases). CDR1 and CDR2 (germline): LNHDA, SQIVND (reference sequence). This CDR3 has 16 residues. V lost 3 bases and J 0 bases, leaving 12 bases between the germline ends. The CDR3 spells CASSIDDSSSYNEQFF. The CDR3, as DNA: TGTGCCAGTAGTATTGATGACAGTAGCTCCTACAATGAGCAGTTCTTC.

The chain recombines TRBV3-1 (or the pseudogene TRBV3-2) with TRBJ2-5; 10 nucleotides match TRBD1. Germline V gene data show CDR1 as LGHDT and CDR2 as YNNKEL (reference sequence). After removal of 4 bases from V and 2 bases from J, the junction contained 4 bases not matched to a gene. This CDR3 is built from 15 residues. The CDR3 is CASSPLDRGQETQYF. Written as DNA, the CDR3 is TGTGCCAGCAGCCCGTTGGACAGGGGGCAAGAGACCCAGTACTTC.

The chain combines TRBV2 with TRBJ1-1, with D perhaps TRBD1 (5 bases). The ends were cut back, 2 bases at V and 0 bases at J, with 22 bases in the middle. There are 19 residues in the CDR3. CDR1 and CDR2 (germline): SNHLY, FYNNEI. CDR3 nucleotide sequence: TGTGCCAGCAGTGAACATATTTCTTGGGGGGACCCCATGAACACTGAAGCTTTCTTT. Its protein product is CASSEHISWGDPMNTEAFF.

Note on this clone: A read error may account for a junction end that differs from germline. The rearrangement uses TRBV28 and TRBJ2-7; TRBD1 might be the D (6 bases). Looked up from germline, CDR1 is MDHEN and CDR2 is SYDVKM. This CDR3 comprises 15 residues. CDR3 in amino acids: CASSLRTARVYGQYF. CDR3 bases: TGTGCCAGCAGTTTAAGGACAGCCCGAGTTTACGGGCAGTACTTC.

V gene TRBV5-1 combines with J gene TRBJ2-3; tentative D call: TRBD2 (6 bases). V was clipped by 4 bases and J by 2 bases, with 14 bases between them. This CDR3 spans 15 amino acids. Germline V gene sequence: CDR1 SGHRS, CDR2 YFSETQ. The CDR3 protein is CASSAGLPDTDTQYF. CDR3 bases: TGCGCCAGCAGCGCGGGACTTCCTGACACAGATACGCAGTATTTT.

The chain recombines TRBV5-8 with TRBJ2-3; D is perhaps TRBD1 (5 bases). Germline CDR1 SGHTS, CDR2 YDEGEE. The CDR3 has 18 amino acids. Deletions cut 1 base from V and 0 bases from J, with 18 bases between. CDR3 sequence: CASSLKQGDSASTDTQYF. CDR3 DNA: TGTGCCAGCAGCTTGAAGCAGGGTGATTCGGCGAGCACAGATACGCAGTATTTT.

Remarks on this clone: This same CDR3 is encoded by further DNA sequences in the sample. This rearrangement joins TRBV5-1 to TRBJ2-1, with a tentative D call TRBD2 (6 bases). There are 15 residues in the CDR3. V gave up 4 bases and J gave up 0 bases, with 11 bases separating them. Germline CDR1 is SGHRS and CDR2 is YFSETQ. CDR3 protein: CASSPGGSSYNEQFF. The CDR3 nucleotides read TGCGCCAGCAGCCCCGGAGGGAGCTCCTACAATGAGCAGTTCTTC.

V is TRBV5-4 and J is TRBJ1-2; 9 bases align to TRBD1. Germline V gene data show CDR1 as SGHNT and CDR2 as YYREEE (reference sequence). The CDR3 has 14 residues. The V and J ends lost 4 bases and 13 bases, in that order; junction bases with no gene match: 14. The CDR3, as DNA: TGTGCCAGCAGCCCATGGGAGGGACAGGGCTATTTCACCTTC. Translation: CASSPWEGQGYFTF.

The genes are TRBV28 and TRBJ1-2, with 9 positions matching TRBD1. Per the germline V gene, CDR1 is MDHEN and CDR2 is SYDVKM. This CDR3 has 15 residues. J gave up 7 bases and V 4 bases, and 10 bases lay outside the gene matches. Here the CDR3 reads CASSSPGQGFFGYTF. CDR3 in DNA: TGTGCCAGCAGTTCTCCGGGACAGGGTTTTTTTGGCTACACCTTC.

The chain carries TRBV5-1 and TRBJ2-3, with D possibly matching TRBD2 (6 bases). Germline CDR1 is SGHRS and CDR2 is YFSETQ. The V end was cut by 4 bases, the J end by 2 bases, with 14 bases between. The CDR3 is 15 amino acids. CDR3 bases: TGCGCCAGCAGCCCTTTCGGGGGACCCACAGATACGCAGTATTTT. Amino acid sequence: CASSPFGGPTDTQYF.

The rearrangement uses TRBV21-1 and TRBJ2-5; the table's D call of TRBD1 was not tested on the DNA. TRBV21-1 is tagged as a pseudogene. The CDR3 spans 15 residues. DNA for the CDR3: TGTGCCAGCAGCAAAGCTATTGACAGGGGAGAGACCCAGTACTTC. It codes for CASSKAIDRGETQYF.

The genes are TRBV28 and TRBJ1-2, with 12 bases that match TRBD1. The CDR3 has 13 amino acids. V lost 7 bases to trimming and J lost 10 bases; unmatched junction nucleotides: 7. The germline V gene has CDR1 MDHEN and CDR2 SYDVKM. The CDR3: CASKPGTGGDYTF. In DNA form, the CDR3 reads TGTGCCAGCAAACCCGGGACAGGGGGCGACTACACCTTC.

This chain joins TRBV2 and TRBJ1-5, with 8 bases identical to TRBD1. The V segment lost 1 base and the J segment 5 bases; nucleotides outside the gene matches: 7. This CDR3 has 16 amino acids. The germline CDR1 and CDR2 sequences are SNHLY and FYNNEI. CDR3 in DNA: TGTGCCAGCAGTGAAGTGGGCAGGGGGCTAGATCAGCCCCAGCATTTT. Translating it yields CASSEVGRGLDQPQHF.

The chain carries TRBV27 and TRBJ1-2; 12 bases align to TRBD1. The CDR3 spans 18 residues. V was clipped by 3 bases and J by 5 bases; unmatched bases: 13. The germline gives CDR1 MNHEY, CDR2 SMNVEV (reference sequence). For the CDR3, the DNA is TGTGCCAGCAGTTTGGGGTCCGGGACAGGGGGCGCTCGGTATGGCTACACCTTC. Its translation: CASSLGSGTGGARYGYTF.

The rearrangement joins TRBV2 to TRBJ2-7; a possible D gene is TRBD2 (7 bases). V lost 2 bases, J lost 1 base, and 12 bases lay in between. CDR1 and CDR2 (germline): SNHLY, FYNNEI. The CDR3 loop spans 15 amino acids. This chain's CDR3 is CASSETGGPSYEQYF. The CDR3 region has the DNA TGTGCCAGCAGTGAAACCGGGGGGCCGTCCTACGAGCAGTACTTC.

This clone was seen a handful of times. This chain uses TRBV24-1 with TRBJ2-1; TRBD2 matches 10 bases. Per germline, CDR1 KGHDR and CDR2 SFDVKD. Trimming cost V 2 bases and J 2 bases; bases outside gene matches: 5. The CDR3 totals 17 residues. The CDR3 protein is CATSDSKSGGAYNEQFF. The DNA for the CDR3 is TGTGCCACCAGTGATTCCAAAAGCGGGGGGGCCTACAATGAGCAGTTCTTC.

The CDR3 loop is CASSYPSGGARETQYF. CDR3 DNA: TGTGCCAGCAGTTACCCTAGCGGGGGGGCCAGAGAGACCCAGTACTTC. This chain joins TRBV6-5 and TRBJ2-5, with 12 bases lining up with TRBD2. Losses at the gene ends were 2 bases for V and 4 bases for J; bases not matched to a gene: 5. Per the germline V gene, CDR1 is MNHEY and CDR2 is SVGAGI. The CDR3 runs to 16 residues.

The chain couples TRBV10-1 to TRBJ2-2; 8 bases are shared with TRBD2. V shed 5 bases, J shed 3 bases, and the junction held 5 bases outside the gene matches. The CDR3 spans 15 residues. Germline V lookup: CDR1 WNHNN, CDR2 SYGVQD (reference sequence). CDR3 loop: CASSSGGGYTGELFF. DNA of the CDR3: TGCGCCAGCAGTAGCGGGGGAGGATACACCGGGGAGCTGTTTTTT.

CDR3 nucleotide sequence: TGTGCCAGCAGCGTAGCCATAGCGGGGGGTGAAGAGACCCAGTACTTC. Amino acid sequence: CASSVAIAGGEETQYF. The chain combines TRBV9 with TRBJ2-5; TRBD2 aligns across 10 bases. V shed 0 bases, J shed 3 bases, and the junction held 5 bases outside the gene matches. The germline gives CDR1 SGDLS, CDR2 YYNGEE. The CDR3 has 16 amino acids. The full variable domain, completed using reference TRBV9 and TRBJ2-5, is DSGVTQTPKHLITATGQRVTLRCSPRSGDLSVYWYQQSLDQGLQFLIQYYNGEERAKGNILERFSAQQFPDLHSELNLSSLELGDSALYFCASSVAIAGGEETQYFGPGTRLLVL.